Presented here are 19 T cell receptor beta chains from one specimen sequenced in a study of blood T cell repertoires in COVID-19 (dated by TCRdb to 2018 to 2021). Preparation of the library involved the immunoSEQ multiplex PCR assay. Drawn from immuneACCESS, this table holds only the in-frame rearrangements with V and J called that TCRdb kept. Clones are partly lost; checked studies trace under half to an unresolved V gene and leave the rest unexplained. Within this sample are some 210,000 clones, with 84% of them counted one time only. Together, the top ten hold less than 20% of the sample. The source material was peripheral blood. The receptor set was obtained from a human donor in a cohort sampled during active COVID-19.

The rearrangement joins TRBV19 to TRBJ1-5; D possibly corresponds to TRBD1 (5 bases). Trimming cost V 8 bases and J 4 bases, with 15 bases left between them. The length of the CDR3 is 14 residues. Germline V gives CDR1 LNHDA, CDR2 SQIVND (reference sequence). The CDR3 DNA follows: TGTGCCAGTGCTGGCAGGGTGGAGAATCAGCCCCAGCATTTT. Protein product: CASAGRVENQPQHF.

The CDR3 DNA sequence: TGTGCCAGCAGCCCCTTGACAGTGAACACTGAAGCTTTCTTT. Its protein product is CASSPLTVNTEAFF. V gene TRBV6-5 combines with J gene TRBJ1-1; a possible D gene is TRBD1 (5 bases). Germline CDR1 MNHEY, CDR2 SVGAGI. V lost 6 bases and J 0 bases, leaving 11 bases between the germline ends. The CDR3 is 14 residues long.

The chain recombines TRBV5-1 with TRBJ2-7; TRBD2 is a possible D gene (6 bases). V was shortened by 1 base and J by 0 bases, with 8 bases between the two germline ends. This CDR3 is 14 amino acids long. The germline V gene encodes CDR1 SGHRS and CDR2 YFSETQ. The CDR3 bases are TGCGCCAGCAGCTTGACTAGCCCCTCCTACGAGCAGTACTTC. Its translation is CASSLTSPSYEQYF. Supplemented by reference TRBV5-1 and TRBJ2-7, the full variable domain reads KAGVTQTPRYLIKTRGQQVTLSCSPISGHRSVSWYQQTPGQGLQFLFEYFSETQRNKGNFPGRFSGRQFSNSRSEMNVSTLELGDSALYLCASSLTSPSYEQYFGPGTRLTVT.

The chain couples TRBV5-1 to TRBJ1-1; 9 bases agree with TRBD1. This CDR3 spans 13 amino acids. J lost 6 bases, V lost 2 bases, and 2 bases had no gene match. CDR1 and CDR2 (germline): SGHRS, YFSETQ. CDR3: CASSLGDRAEAFF. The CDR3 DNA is TGCGCCAGCAGCTTAGGGGACAGGGCTGAAGCTTTCTTT.

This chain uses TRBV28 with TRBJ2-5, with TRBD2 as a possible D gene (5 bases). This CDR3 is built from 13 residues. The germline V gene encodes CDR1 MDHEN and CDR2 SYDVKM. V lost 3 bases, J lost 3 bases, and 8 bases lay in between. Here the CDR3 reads CASSFLGEETQYF. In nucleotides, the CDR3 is TGTGCCAGCAGTTTTCTCGGGGAAGAGACCCAGTACTTC.

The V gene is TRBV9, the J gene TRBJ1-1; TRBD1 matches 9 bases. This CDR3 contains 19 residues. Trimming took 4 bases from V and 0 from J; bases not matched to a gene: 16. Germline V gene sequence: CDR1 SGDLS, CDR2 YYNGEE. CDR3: CASSPTSGQGFSLNTEAFF. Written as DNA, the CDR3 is TGTGCCAGCAGCCCAACGTCCGGACAGGGGTTCTCATTGAACACTGAAGCTTTCTTT. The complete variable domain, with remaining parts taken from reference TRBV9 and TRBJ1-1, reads DSGVTQTPKHLITATGQRVTLRCSPRSGDLSVYWYQQSLDQGLQFLIQYYNGEERAKGNILERFSAQQFPDLHSELNLSSLELGDSALYFCASSPTSGQGFSLNTEAFFGQGTRLTVV.

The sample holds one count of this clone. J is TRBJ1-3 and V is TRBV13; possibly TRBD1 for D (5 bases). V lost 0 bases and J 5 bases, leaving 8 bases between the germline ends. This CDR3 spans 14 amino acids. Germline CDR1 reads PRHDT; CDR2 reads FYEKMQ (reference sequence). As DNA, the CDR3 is TGTGCCAGCAGCTTAGGTGGGGGGAGAAACACCATATATTTT. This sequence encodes CASSLGGGRNTIYF.

The CDR3 region has the DNA TGCGCCAGCAGCCCGGCCCCAGGGAAGGGAAACATTCAGTACTTC. Translating it yields CASSPAPGKGNIQYF. This chain links TRBV5-1 with TRBJ2-4, with a tentative D call TRBD1 (5 bases). Germline assignment: CDR1 SGHRS and CDR2 YFSETQ. The CDR3 contains 15 residues. The ends were cut back, 4 bases at V and 6 bases at J, with 17 bases in the middle.

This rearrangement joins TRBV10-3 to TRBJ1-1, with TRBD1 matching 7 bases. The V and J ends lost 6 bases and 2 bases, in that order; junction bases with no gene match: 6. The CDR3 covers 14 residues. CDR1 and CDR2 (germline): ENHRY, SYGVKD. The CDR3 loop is CAIRGTVENTEAFF. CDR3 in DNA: TGTGCCATCAGGGGGACAGTGGAAAACACTGAAGCTTTCTTT.

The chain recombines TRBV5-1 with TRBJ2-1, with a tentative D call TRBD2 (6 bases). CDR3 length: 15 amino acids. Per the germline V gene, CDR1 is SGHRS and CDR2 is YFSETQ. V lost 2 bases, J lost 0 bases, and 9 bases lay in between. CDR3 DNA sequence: TGCGCCAGCAGCTTTCTAGCGAACTCCTACAATGAGCAGTTCTTC. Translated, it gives CASSFLANSYNEQFF. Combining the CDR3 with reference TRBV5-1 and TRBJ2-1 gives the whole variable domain KAGVTQTPRYLIKTRGQQVTLSCSPISGHRSVSWYQQTPGQGLQFLFEYFSETQRNKGNFPGRFSGRQFSNSRSEMNVSTLELGDSALYLCASSFLANSYNEQFFGPGTRLTVL.

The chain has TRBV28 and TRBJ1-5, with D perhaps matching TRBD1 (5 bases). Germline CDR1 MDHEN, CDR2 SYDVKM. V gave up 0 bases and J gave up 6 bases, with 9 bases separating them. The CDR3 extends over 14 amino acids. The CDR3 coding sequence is TGTGCCAGCAGTTTATGGGGGGGTTTTCAGCCCCAGCATTTT. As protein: CASSLWGGFQPQHF.

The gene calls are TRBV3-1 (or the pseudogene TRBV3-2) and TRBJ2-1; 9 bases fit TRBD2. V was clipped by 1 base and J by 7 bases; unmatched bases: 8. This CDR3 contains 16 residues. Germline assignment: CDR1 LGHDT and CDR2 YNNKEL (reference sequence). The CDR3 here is CASSQVPGGGANEQFF. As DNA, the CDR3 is TGTGCCAGCAGCCAAGTCCCCGGCGGGGGGGCGAATGAGCAGTTCTTC.

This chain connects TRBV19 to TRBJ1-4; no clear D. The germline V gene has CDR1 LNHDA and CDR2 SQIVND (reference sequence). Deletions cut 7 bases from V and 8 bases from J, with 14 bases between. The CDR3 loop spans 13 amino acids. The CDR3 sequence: CASKNDPYEKLFF. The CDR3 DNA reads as TGTGCCAGTAAGAATGATCCCTACGAAAAACTGTTTTTT. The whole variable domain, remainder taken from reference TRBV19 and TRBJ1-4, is DGGITQSPKYLFRKEGQNVTLSCEQNLNHDAMYWYRQDPGQGLRLIYYSQIVNDFQKGDIAEGYSVSREKKESFPLTVTSAQKNPTAFYLCASKNDPYEKLFFGSGTQLSVL.

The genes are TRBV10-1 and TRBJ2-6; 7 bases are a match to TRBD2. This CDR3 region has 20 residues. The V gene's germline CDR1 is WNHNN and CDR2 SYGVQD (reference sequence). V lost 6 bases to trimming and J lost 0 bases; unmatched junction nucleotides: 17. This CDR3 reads CASSPLPREGALSGANVLTF. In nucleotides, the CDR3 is TGCGCCAGCAGCCCACTCCCGAGGGAGGGTGCCCTCTCTGGGGCCAACGTCCTGACTTTC.

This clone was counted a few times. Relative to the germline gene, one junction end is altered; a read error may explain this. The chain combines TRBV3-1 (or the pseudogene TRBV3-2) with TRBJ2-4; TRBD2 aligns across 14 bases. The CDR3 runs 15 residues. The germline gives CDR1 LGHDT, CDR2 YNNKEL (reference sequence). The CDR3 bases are TGTGCCAGCAGTCAAGGACTAGCGGGAGGCAACATTCAGTACTTC. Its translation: CASSQGLAGGNIQYF.

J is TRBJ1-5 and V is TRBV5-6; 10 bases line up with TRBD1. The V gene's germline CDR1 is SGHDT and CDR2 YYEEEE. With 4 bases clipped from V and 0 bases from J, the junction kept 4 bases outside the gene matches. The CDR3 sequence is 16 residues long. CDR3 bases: TGTGCCAGCAGCCTGGGGACAGGGGATAGCAATCAGCCCCAGCATTTT. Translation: CASSLGTGDSNQPQHF.

The CDR3 DNA is TGCGCCAGCAGCTTGGTGGGGGGGCCCTCAGATACGCAGTATTTT. Translated, it gives CASSLVGGPSDTQYF. V usage is TRBV5-1 and J usage is TRBJ2-3, with TRBD2 as a possible D gene (7 bases). The CDR3 runs 15 residues. Germline V CDR1 and CDR2: SGHRS, YFSETQ. The V end lost 0 bases, the J end lost 4 bases, and 12 bases lay between the germline ends.

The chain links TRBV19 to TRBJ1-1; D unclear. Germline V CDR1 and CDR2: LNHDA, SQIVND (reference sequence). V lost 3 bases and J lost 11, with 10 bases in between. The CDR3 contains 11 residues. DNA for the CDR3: TGTGCCAGTAGTATGGGAGGGAATGCTTTCTTT. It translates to CASSMGGNAFF.

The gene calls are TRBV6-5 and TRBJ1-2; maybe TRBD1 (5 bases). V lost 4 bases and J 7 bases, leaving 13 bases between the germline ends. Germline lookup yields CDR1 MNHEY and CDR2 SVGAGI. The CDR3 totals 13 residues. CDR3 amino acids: CASSLGQGAGYTF. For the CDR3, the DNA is TGTGCCAGCAGTTTAGGGCAGGGCGCTGGCTACACCTTC.